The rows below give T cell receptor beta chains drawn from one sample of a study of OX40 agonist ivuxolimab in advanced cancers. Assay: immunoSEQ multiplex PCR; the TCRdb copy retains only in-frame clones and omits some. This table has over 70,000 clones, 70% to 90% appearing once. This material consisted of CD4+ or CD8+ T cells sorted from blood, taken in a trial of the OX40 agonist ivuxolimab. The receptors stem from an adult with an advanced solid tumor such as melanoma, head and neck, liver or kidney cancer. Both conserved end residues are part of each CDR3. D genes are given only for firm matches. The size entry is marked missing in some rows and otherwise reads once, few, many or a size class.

CASSLKGAADIQYF	TGTGCCAGCAGCTTAAAGGGGGCTGCGGACATTCAGTACTTC	TRBD1	TRBV7-3	-	TRBJ2-4
CASRWDRGKETQYF	TGCGCCAGCAGGTGGGACAGGGGAAAGGAGACCCAGTACTTC	TRBD1	TRBV5-1	-	TRBJ2-5
CASSLVAVLGENTEAFF	TGTGCCAGCAGCTTGGTGGCAGTTCTTGGGGAGAACACTGAAGCTTTCTTT	-	TRBV7-9	-	TRBJ1-1
CASSDVRDSNNEQFF	TGTGCCAGCAGCGACGTCCGGGACTCTAACAATGAGCAGTTCTTC	-	TRBV7-3	-	TRBJ2-1
CASSRGQDNYGYTF	TGCGCCAGCAGCCGGGGACAAGATAACTATGGCTACACCTTC	-	TRBV4-3	-	TRBJ1-2
CASSPPDRGNTIYF	TGTGCCAGCTCACCTCCGGACAGAGGAAACACCATATATTTT	-	TRBV18	-	TRBJ1-3
CASTPGGNYGYTF	TGTGCCAGCACCCCGGGGGGCAACTATGGCTACACCTTC	-	TRBV11-2	few	TRBJ1-2
CASQADYEQYF	TGTGCCAGCCAGGCAGACTACGAGCAGTACTTC	-	TRBV6-5	-	TRBJ2-7
CASSLGGPGNTGELFF	TGCGCCAGCAGCTTGGGGGGACCAGGAAACACCGGGGAGCTGTTTTTT	-	TRBV5-1	-	TRBJ2-2
CASSLPGTSGYNEQFF	TGTGCCAGCAGCTTGCCCGGGACTAGCGGTTACAATGAGCAGTTCTTC	TRBD2	TRBV5-6	-	TRBJ2-1
CASSITPPGRWKDQFF	TGTGCCAGTAGTATAACCCCCCCGGGACGCTGGAAGGATCAGTTCTTC	-	TRBV19	-	TRBJ2-1
CASSLGQSYEQYF	TGTGCCAGCAGTTTAGGACAGAGCTACGAGCAGTACTTC	-	TRBV28	-	TRBJ2-7
CASSVGHTPTNEKLFF	TGTGCCAGCAGCGTAGGACACACTCCAACTAATGAAAAACTGTTTTTT	-	TRBV9	-	TRBJ1-4
CASSSPGSYEQYF	TGTGCCAGCAGCTCTCCAGGCTCCTACGAGCAGTACTTC	-	TRBV11-3	few	TRBJ2-7
CAVGELAAYNEQFF	TGCGCCGTAGGGGAACTAGCGGCTTACAATGAGCAGTTCTTC	TRBD2	TRBV5-1	few	TRBJ2-1
CASSVASDNMNTEAFF	TGTGCCAGCAGCGTAGCTTCGGACAACATGAACACTGAAGCTTTCTTT	-	TRBV9	-	TRBJ1-1
CASSEYSSYEQYF	TGTGCCAGCAGTGAATATAGCTCCTACGAGCAGTACTTC	-	TRBV25-1	-	TRBJ2-7
CASSIDKSSYNEQFF	TGTGCCAGTAGTATAGATAAGAGCTCCTACAATGAGCAGTTCTTC	-	TRBV19	-	TRBJ2-1
CASSFLSDREYTYEQYF	TGCGCCAGCAGCTTCCTATCTGACAGGGAGTATACCTACGAGCAGTACTTC	TRBD1	TRBV5-1	-	TRBJ2-7
CASSFGQGETQYF	TGTGCCAGCAGTTTCGGACAGGGAGAGACCCAGTACTTC	TRBD1	TRBV27	-	TRBJ2-5
CASSLGGMDTIYF	TGCGCCAGCAGCCTAGGGGGCATGGACACCATATATTTT	TRBD1	TRBV5-1	-	TRBJ1-3
CASSFQQGNTEAFF	TGTGCCAGCAGTTTCCAACAAGGGAACACTGAAGCTTTCTTT	-	TRBV27	-	TRBJ1-1
CASSLEGVSGYTF	TGTGCCAGCAGTTTAGAGGGGGTCTCAGGCTACACCTTC	-	TRBV7-9	-	TRBJ1-2
CATSDRGASSYEQYF	TGTGCCACCAGCGACAGGGGGGCAAGCTCCTACGAGCAGTACTTC	TRBD1	TRBV15	-	TRBJ2-7
CASSLYREAYGYTF	TGTGCCAGCAGTTTATACCGGGAGGCTTATGGCTACACCTTC	-	TRBV28	-	TRBJ1-2
CACDRGANQPQHF	TGTGCCTGTGACAGGGGTGCCAATCAGCCCCAGCATTTT	TRBD1	TRBV30	once	TRBJ1-5
CASSLERGSEQYF	TGTGCCAGCAGCTTGGAGAGAGGGTCCGAGCAGTACTTC	-	TRBV5-6	-	TRBJ2-7
CASSISRSGAGEQYF	TGTGCCAGTAGTATATCCCGCTCAGGGGCAGGCGAGCAGTACTTC	-	TRBV19	-	TRBJ2-7
CASSPSGSTSYEQYF	TGTGCCAGCAGCCCTAGCGGGAGCACCTCCTACGAGCAGTACTTC	TRBD2	TRBV9	once	TRBJ2-7
CASSLLVREVTDTQYF	TGTGCCAGCAGCTTGTTAGTCCGGGAAGTCACAGATACGCAGTATTTT	-	TRBV5-4	-	TRBJ2-3
CASSLTMTGQYYGYTF	TGTGCCAGCAGCTTGACTATGACCGGCCAGTACTATGGCTACACCTTC	-	TRBV9	-	TRBJ1-2
CASSLLDGPYEQYF	TGTGCCAGCAGTTTATTGGACGGACCCTACGAGCAGTACTTC	-	TRBV27	-	TRBJ2-7
CASTVSGTAWGEQFF	TGTGCCAGCACCGTGAGCGGGACCGCCTGGGGGGAGCAGTTCTTC	TRBD2	TRBV7-9	-	TRBJ2-1
CATSGTGISSYNEQFF	TGTGCCACCAGCGGAACTGGAATCAGCTCCTACAATGAGCAGTTCTTC	-	TRBV15	-	TRBJ2-1
CATATRADDSYEQYF	TGTGCCACCGCGACGCGGGCTGACGACTCCTACGAGCAGTACTTC	-	TRBV13	-	TRBJ2-7
CASSGGQGGELFF	TGCGCCAGCAGCGGGGGGCAGGGCGGGGAGCTGTTTTTT	-	TRBV10-2	-	TRBJ2-2
CASSRVTGSNYGYTF	TGTGCCAGCAGCCGTGTCACAGGGTCTAACTATGGCTACACCTTC	-	TRBV11-1	-	TRBJ1-2
CASSLIAPSSYNEQFF	TGCGCCAGCAGCCTCATAGCGCCCAGCTCCTACAATGAGCAGTTCTTC	-	TRBV5-1	-	TRBJ2-1
CASSWTGMNTEAFF	TGTGCCAGTAGTTGGACAGGGATGAACACTGAAGCTTTCTTT	TRBD1	TRBV19	-	TRBJ1-1
CASRGVGAFF	TGTGCCAGCCGTGGGGTGGGAGCTTTCTTT	-	TRBV2	-	TRBJ1-1
CASSLSGDPNTGELFF	TGTGCCAGCAGCTTATCCGGGGACCCGAACACCGGGGAGCTGTTTTTT	-	TRBV7-3	-	TRBJ2-2